This T cell receptor (beta chain) was sequenced during a study of cytomegalovirus exposure and HLA in healthy donors. Across the study: The roughly 130 validation repertoires used the same platform as the 550 to 850 first-cohort repertoires (as reported by a later analysis). General study points: With high specificity and sensitivity, the classifier reportedly diagnosed cytomegalovirus status. First-cohort TCR clusters tended to co-occur in the approximately 110 validation repertoires, a later analysis found. Cytomegalovirus-associated status was assigned to about 150 TCR beta chains.

Germline CDR1 and CDR2: SGHNT and YYREEE (reference sequence). Deletions cut 7 bases from V and 0 bases from J, with 17 bases between. This CDR3 is built from 15 residues. Remarks on this clone: No antigen is known for it.

Generated by immunoSEQ multiplex PCR, the TCRdb table keeps only in-frame clones and is missing some. This table has 66,000 or so clones, around 97% appearing once. The chain carries TRBV5-4 and TRBJ2-7; tentatively, D is TRBD1 (5 bases). The clonotype originates from a woman aged 18-29 years in good health and CMV-seropositive. Input material: PBMCs. For the CDR3, the DNA is TGTGCCAGCTCCGTGGGGCAGGTACCCTCCTACGAGCAGTACTTC. Amino acid sequence: CASSVGQVPSYEQYF.